The 30 T cell receptor beta chains in this list originate from one sample, sequenced in a study of T-cell reconstitution after alpha-beta-depleted transplantation in children. Unique molecular identifiers were incorporated into the prepared TCRbeta library. TCRdb redid the calling of the PCR reads with MiXCR, one entry per CDR3 protein. The repertoire holds some 600,000 distinct CDR3 sequences, with 13% as singletons. The material was PBMCs, mostly from graft donor cells, obtained 360 days after TCRalphabeta/CD19-depleted stem cell transplant. Every receptor here comes from a male patient under 18 who had a stem cell transplant for acute myeloid leukemia, so the T cells may come from the graft donor.

This chain connects TRBV20-1 to TRBJ2-2; D unclear. The length of the CDR3 is 15 residues. With 1 base removed from V and 2 bases from J, the gap between germline ends came to 11 bases. In germline, CDR1 is DFQATT, CDR2 SNEGSKA (reference sequence). CDR3 sequence (DNA): TGCAGTGCTAGAGTAGGGCTCCACAACACCGGGGAGCTGTTTTTT. It specifies CSARVGLHNTGELFF.

The chain employs TRBV29-1 and TRBJ2-4; D not certain. The germline gives CDR1 SQVTM, CDR2 ANQGSEA. Trimming took off 3 bases at V and 4 bases at J, with 4 bases between the two ends. CDR3 length: 11 amino acids. The CDR3 nucleotides are TGCAGCGTTGAGCAGAAAAACATTCAGTACTTC. Its translation is CSVEQKNIQYF.

The J gene is TRBJ2-3, the V gene TRBV28; TRBD1 aligns across 8 bases. The CDR3 covers 13 residues. Germline values: CDR1 MDHEN, CDR2 SYDVKM. V was pared by 10 bases and J by 1 base, with 4 bases of the junction left unmatched. CDR3 protein: CATTGGGTDTQYF. The CDR3 nucleotides read TGTGCCACCACAGGGGGAGGCACAGATACGCAGTATTTT.

This clonotype was counted between two and nine times. V is TRBV5-6 and J is TRBJ1-5; D unclear. Germline values: CDR1 SGHDT, CDR2 YYEEEE. Trimming stripped 1 base from V and 3 bases from J, with 11 bases between. The CDR3 covers 15 residues. The chain's CDR3 is CASSLSRGYNQPQHF. Here the CDR3 DNA reads TGTGCCAGCAGCTTGTCACGGGGATACAATCAGCCCCAGCATTTT. Looking up the rest from reference TRBV5-6 and TRBJ1-5 gives the full variable domain: DAGVTQSPTHLIKTRGQQVTLRCSPKSGHDTVSWYQQALGQGPQFIFQYYEEEERQRGNFPDRFSGHQFPNYSSELNVNALLLGDSALYLCASSLSRGYNQPQHFGDGTRLSIL.

V gene TRBV20-1 combines with J gene TRBJ2-5; 11 bases are shared with TRBD2. In germline, CDR1 is DFQATT, CDR2 SNEGSKA (reference sequence). The ends lost 4 bases at V and 5 bases at J; junction bases unmatched: 3. This CDR3 has 13 amino acids. As DNA, the CDR3 is TGCAGTGCTATGCCTAGCGGGGGGGAGACCCAGTACTTC. Residues: CSAMPSGGETQYF.

The chain couples TRBV9 to TRBJ2-7, with D unclear. The germline V gene has CDR1 SGDLS and CDR2 YYNGEE. The germline V and J ends were trimmed by 3 bases and 3 bases, with 10 bases remaining between them. The CDR3 length is 13 residues. CDR3 sequence: CASSGPGNYEQYF. The CDR3 nucleotides read TGTGCCAGCAGCGGCCCTGGGAACTACGAGCAGTACTTC.

V is TRBV30 and J is TRBJ2-1; 12 bases fit TRBD2. The CDR3 has 16 amino acids. Looked up from germline, CDR1 is GTSNPN and CDR2 is SVGIG (reference sequence). With 0 bases clipped from V and 5 bases from J, the junction kept 5 bases outside the gene matches. Here the CDR3 reads CAWSVTSGRYDNEQFF. Written as DNA, the CDR3 is TGTGCCTGGAGTGTAACTAGCGGGAGGTATGACAATGAGCAGTTCTTC.

The rearrangement uses TRBV9 and TRBJ2-5; TRBD1 matches at 8 bases. In germline, CDR1 is SGDLS, CDR2 YYNGEE. The ends lost 0 bases at V and 5 bases at J; junction bases unmatched: 9. The length of the CDR3 is 16 residues. The DNA for the CDR3 is TGTGCCAGCAGCGTAGATCCGACAGGGGCCTTGGAGACCCAGTACTTC. It yields the protein CASSVDPTGALETQYF.

This clonotype was counted ten times or more. An end of the junction differs from the germline gene, which may be a read error. The V and J genes are TRBV20-1 and TRBJ2-7; 7 nucleotides align to TRBD2. Germline V gene lookup returns CDR1 DFQATT and CDR2 SNEGSKA (reference sequence). The CDR3 loop spans 11 amino acids. CDR3 DNA sequence: TGCAGTGCTAGTGATTCTAGCGGCACTTTATTC. It yields the protein CSASDSSGTLF.

A few counts support this clonotype. The chain is built from TRBV4-2 and TRBJ2-1; 10 bases fit TRBD2. The V and J ends lost 0 bases and 0 bases, in that order; junction bases with no gene match: 5. The CDR3 spans 18 residues. CDR1 and CDR2 (germline): LGHNA, YNFKEQ. This chain's CDR3 is CASSQDHASGGSYNEQFF. DNA for the CDR3: TGTGCCAGCAGCCAAGATCATGCTAGCGGGGGCTCCTACAATGAGCAGTTCTTC.

The sample holds many counts of this clonotype. This chain uses TRBV28 with TRBJ2-7, with a tentative D call TRBD1 (6 bases). There are 13 residues in the CDR3. Germline V gene lookup returns CDR1 MDHEN and CDR2 SYDVKM. The ends were cut back, 5 bases at V and 0 bases at J, with 8 bases in the middle. The CDR3 loop reads CASSDRSSYEQYF. CDR3 DNA sequence: TGTGCCAGCAGTGACAGGAGCTCCTACGAGCAGTACTTC.

In this sample, this clonotype turned up a few times. The chain couples TRBV29-1 to TRBJ2-3; D possibly uses TRBD1 or TRBD2 (5 bases each). This CDR3 has 13 residues. The germline V gene encodes CDR1 SQVTM and CDR2 ANQGSEA. V was clipped by 7 bases and J by 2 bases, with 13 bases between them. CDR3 sequence: CSAGTKHTDTQYF. DNA of the CDR3: TGCAGCGCCGGGACGAAGCACACAGATACGCAGTATTTT.

This clonotype was detected ten times or more. The CDR3 region is CATSDLQTPPPGKYNEQFF. The CDR3 DNA reads TGTGCCACCAGTGATTTGCAGACTCCCCCACCAGGCAAATACAATGAGCAGTTCTTC. V and J are TRBV24-1 and TRBJ2-1; D not certain. Trimming left V 0 bases short and J 4 bases short, with 21 bases between. Germline lookup yields CDR1 KGHDR and CDR2 SFDVKD. The CDR3 extends over 19 amino acids.

The rearrangement joins TRBV7-9 to TRBJ2-3; TRBD2 aligns across 7 bases. The length of the CDR3 is 14 residues. Germline values: CDR1 SEHNR, CDR2 FQNEAQ (reference sequence). V shed 11 bases and J 2 bases; nucleotides not matched to a gene: 10. The CDR3 sequence: CAWALGLLTDTQYF. CDR3 nucleotide sequence: TGTGCCTGGGCTCTGGGACTACTCACAGATACGCAGTATTTT.

The V call is TRBV7-2, the J call TRBJ2-2; the D gene is possibly TRBD2 (6 bases). Per the germline V gene, CDR1 is SGHTA and CDR2 is FQGNSA. This CDR3 region has 15 residues. V lost 5 bases to trimming and J lost 4 bases, with 14 bases between them. CDR3 protein: CASSGGFIPTGELFF. In DNA, the CDR3 is TGTGCCAGCAGCGGGGGGTTCATCCCCACCGGGGAGCTGTTTTTT.

This clonotype has at least ten counts. Here the CDR3 DNA reads TGCAGCGTTGGGGATAGCGGGAGAGGCGTAATCTACGAGCAGTACTTC. Protein: CSVGDSGRGVIYEQYF. V and J are TRBV29-1 and TRBJ2-7, with 9 bases fitting TRBD2. V lost 4 bases and J lost 3; bases outside the gene matches: 13. The germline gives CDR1 SQVTM, CDR2 ANQGSEA. The CDR3 extends over 16 amino acids.

This clonotype was detected ten times or more. The chain uses TRBV18 and TRBJ2-1; tentatively, D is TRBD1 (5 bases). Per germline, CDR1 KGHSH and CDR2 LQKENI. The CDR3 length is 17 residues. V was pared by 0 bases and J by 5 bases, with 17 bases between. CDR3 sequence reads: CASSPPVNRAGNNEQFF. CDR3 DNA sequence: TGTGCCAGCTCACCACCGGTCAATCGGGCAGGGAACAATGAGCAGTTCTTC. Looking up the rest from reference TRBV18 and TRBJ2-1 gives the full variable domain: NAGVMQNPRHLVRRRGQEARLRCSPMKGHSHVYWYRQLPEEGLKFMVYLQKENIIDESGMPKERFSAEFPKEGPSILRIQQVVRGDSAAYFCASSPPVNRAGNNEQFFGPGTRLTVL.

This clonotype was observed a handful of times. The V call is TRBV6-2 or TRBV6-3, the J call TRBJ2-2, with a tentative D call TRBD2 (5 bases). V lost 6 bases and J lost 8, with 13 bases in between. Germline-derived CDR1 and CDR2 are MNHEY and SVGEGT. CDR3 size: 13 residues. The CDR3 nucleotides read TGTGCCAGCAGGCCGACTATACCGGGGGAGCTGTTTTTT. Translated: CASRPTIPGELFF.

This clonotype was seen more than once but under ten times. The V and J genes are TRBV29-1 and TRBJ2-5; tentatively, D is TRBD2 (6 bases). Germline loops: CDR1 SQVTM, CDR2 ANQGSEA. This CDR3 is 13 amino acids long. CDR3 protein: CRAGEAYQETQYF. The CDR3 bases are TGCAGAGCTGGGGAGGCGTACCAAGAGACCCAGTACTTC.

The chain links TRBV7-2 to TRBJ2-4; D perhaps matches TRBD1 (5 bases). Germline CDR1 is SGHTA and CDR2 is FQGNSA. The V and J ends lost 8 bases and 0 bases respectively, with 8 bases between them. CDR3 length equals 13 residues. The CDR3 protein is CASRGAAKNIQYF. In DNA form, the CDR3 reads TGTGCCAGCCGTGGGGCAGCCAAAAACATTCAGTACTTC.

There are a few counts of this clonotype. The chain carries TRBV6-2 or TRBV6-3 and TRBJ2-1; D is uncertain. V lost 5 bases to trimming and J lost 8 bases, with 7 bases between them. The germline gives CDR1 MNHEY, CDR2 SVGEGT. The CDR3 runs 11 residues. This CDR3 is CASSPYYEQFF. Written as DNA, the CDR3 is TGTGCCAGCAGTCCTTACTATGAGCAGTTCTTC.

This clonotype was counted ten times or more. CDR3: CASSLLANYEQYF. The CDR3 DNA reads TGTGCCAGCAGCTTACTAGCGAACTACGAGCAGTACTTC. J is TRBJ2-7 and V is TRBV5-5; 7 nucleotides agree with TRBD2. The junction had 2 bases not matched to a gene; V was cut back by 2 bases and J by 3 bases. Germline values: CDR1 SGHKS, CDR2 YYEKEE (reference sequence). This CDR3 region has 13 residues.

The rearrangement uses TRBV5-1 and TRBJ1-6, with 9 bases matching TRBD1. The CDR3 is 14 amino acids. V gave up 4 bases and J gave up 13 bases; unmatched junction bases: 9. The germline gives CDR1 SGHRS, CDR2 YFSETQ. CDR3 sequence: CASSRDRVLSPLHF. The CDR3 bases are TGCGCCAGCAGCCGGGACAGGGTGCTTTCGCCCCTCCACTTT. The variable domain in full, completed from reference TRBV5-1 and TRBJ1-6, reads KAGVTQTPRYLIKTRGQQVTLSCSPISGHRSVSWYQQTPGQGLQFLFEYFSETQRNKGNFPGRFSGRQFSNSRSEMNVSTLELGDSALYLCASSRDRVLSPLHFGNGTRLTVT.

The chain is built from TRBV20-1 and TRBJ2-7; 14 bases are shared with TRBD2. This CDR3 spans 16 amino acids. Per the germline V gene, CDR1 is DFQATT and CDR2 is SNEGSKA (reference sequence). The junction had 7 bases not matched to a gene; V was cut back by 3 bases and J by 3 bases. CDR3 in amino acids: CSASPGLAGVSYEQYF. CDR3 DNA: TGCAGTGCTAGCCCGGGACTAGCGGGAGTCAGCTACGAGCAGTACTTC.

This clonotype was seen only a few times. The chain carries TRBV3-1 and TRBJ2-3, with D possibly being TRBD1 (6 bases). Germline loops: CDR1 LGHDT, CDR2 YNNKEL (reference sequence). Trimming shortened V by 2 bases and J by 2 bases, and 14 bases separated the two germline ends. The CDR3 extends over 16 amino acids. The CDR3 sequence: CASSQTAGVYTDTQYF. In nucleotides, the CDR3 is TGTGCCAGCAGCCAAACGGCAGGGGTGTACACAGATACGCAGTATTTT.

This clonotype appeared once. As the CDR3 is not closed by the conserved phenylalanine or tryptophan, this likely results from a read error. This chain joins TRBV18 and TRBJ2-3; TRBD2 agrees at 8 bases. The germline CDR1 and CDR2 sequences are KGHSH and LQKENI. With V trimmed by 5 bases and J by 0 bases, 7 bases remained unmatched. This CDR3 spans 16 amino acids. CDR3 DNA: TGTGCCAGCTCAACAACTAGCGGCCTGAGCACAGATACGCAGTATTCT. This sequence encodes CASSTTSGLSTDTQYS.

This clonotype was observed a few times. J is TRBJ2-1 and V is TRBV5-1; D remains ambiguous. V was cut by 5 bases and J by 5 bases, with 20 bases left in between. The V gene's germline CDR1 is SGHRS and CDR2 YFSETQ. The CDR3 runs 16 residues. The CDR3 sequence is CASRRWGGGYNNEQFF. The CDR3 DNA follows: TGCGCCAGCAGGCGATGGGGTGGTGGGTATAACAATGAGCAGTTCTTC.

This clonotype was counted only a few times. The chain has TRBV7-3 and TRBJ2-5; D ambiguous. Germline V gene lookup returns CDR1 SGHTA and CDR2 FQGTGA. The V end lost 4 bases, the J end lost 5 bases, and 14 bases lay between the germline ends. The CDR3 runs to 14 residues. This CDR3 is CASSYGPTRETQYF. CDR3 nucleotide sequence: TGTGCCAGCAGCTATGGACCGACCAGGGAGACCCAGTACTTC.

This clonotype was recorded at least ten times. One end of the junction varies from germline; a read error may be responsible. This chain links TRBV12-3 or TRBV12-4 with TRBJ2-1, with D perhaps matching TRBD1 (5 bases). The CDR3 runs to 13 residues. DNA for the CDR3: TGTGCCAGCAGCTTAGGGGTGCAACTAGAGCAGTTCTTC. Encoded protein: CASSLGVQLEQFF.

This clonotype was counted between two and nine times. The chain employs TRBV4-1 and TRBJ1-2; 7 bases line up with TRBD1. Trimming at V came to 0 bases and at J to 0 bases, leaving 1 base not matched to a gene. Germline values: CDR1 MGHRA, CDR2 YSYEKL. The CDR3 runs 15 residues. CDR3: CASSQETGTNYGYTF. The CDR3 region has the DNA TGCGCCAGCAGCCAAGAGACAGGGACTAACTATGGCTACACCTTC.